The source of this TCR beta chain is a study of T cell changes during pregnancy in multiple sclerosis. CDR1 and CDR2 (germline): MGHRA, YSYEKL. Trimming cost V 0 bases and J 4 bases, with 10 bases left between them. This CDR3 is 15 amino acids long. TCRdb's table, derived via immunoSEQ multiplex PCR, lists solely in-frame clones and lacks some. The sample lists 70,000 to 85,000 clones; 92% were seen once. Material: peripheral blood, obtained before pregnancy. The TCR comes from a female donor with multiple sclerosis, enrolled in a pregnancy study. This chain links TRBV4-1 with TRBJ2-1, with D perhaps TRBD2 (6 bases). This CDR3 is CASSQDSSGYNEQFF. The CDR3, as DNA: TGCGCCAGCAGCCAAGATAGCAGCGGGTACAATGAGCAGTTCTTC.